This T cell receptor beta chain was obtained from a study of T cells in Graves' hyperthyroidism and ophthalmopathy. Overall study context: Peripheral blood samples were taken at initial diagnosis, prior to any treatment. Findings and caveats of the study: Separating ophthalmopathy from stable hyperthyroidism was achieved by a 13 V-J model.

On this clonotype: The antigen remains undetermined. A much larger clone differs from this one at a single base, so this may be a read error.

Regions amplified from RNA transcripts were the TCR beta CDR3 regions. Using the HTBI primer set, a first-round RT-PCR was run on the TCR CDR3. TCRdb reanalysed the multiplex PCR reads using MiXCR and keeps one entry per CDR3 protein. The sample has more than 300,000 distinct CDR3 sequences; about 18% are singletons. A NOSPECS grade of at least 4, a Clinical Activity Score of at least 3 and duration under 3 months were recorded in ophthalmopathy patients. Investigators excluded patients with uncontrolled infection, other autoimmune disease, pregnancy or lactation. The V gene's germline CDR1 is KGHSH and CDR2 LQKENI. This CDR3 spans 14 amino acids.

The sample was blood. The rearrangement links TRBV18 to TRBJ2-5, with D possibly TRBD2 on 6 matching bases. This receptor was identified in a young man with Graves' ophthalmopathy. The CDR3 protein is CASSSGLIQETQHF. The CDR3 DNA follows: TGTGCCAGCTCATCGGGACTGATCCAAGAGACCCAGCACTTC.